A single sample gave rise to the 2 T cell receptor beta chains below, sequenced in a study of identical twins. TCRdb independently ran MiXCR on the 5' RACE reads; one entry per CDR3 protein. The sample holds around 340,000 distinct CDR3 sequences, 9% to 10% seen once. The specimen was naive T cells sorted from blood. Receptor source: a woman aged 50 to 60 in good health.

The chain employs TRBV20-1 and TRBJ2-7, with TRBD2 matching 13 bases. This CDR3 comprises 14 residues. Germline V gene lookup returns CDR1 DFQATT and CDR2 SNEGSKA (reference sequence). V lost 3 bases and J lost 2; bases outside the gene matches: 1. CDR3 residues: CSASGTSGAYEQYF. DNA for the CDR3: TGCAGTGCTAGCGGGACTAGCGGGGCCTACGAGCAGTACTTC.

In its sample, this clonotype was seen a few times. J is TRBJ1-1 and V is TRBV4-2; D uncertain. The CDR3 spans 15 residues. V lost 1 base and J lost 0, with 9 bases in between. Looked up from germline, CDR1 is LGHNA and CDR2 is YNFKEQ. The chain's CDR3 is CASSQVSQLNTEAFF. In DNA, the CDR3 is TGTGCCAGCAGCCAAGTCTCCCAGTTGAACACTGAAGCTTTCTTT.